The rows below give T cell receptor beta chains drawn from one sample of a study of blood T cell repertoires in COVID-19. Sequenced by immunoSEQ multiplex PCR; TCRdb stores in-frame clones only, minus some. The sample lists about 190,000 clones, roughly nine tenths occurring once. Sequencing was done on a sample of peripheral blood. The receptors originated from a young man with acute or convalescent COVID-19. Each CDR3 is given with its conserved first and last residue. A D gene is named only where the DNA matches it firmly. A row's size may be missing; if present it is once, few, many or a size class.

DNA	CDR3	V	J	size	D
TGTGCCAGTAGGGACAGGGAGGCCGGGGAGCTGTTTTTT	CASRDREAGELFF	TRBV19	TRBJ2-2	NA	TRBD1
TGTGCCAGCAGCGTAGGACAGGAGTATAGAGCTTTCTTT	CASSVGQEYRAFF	TRBV9	TRBJ1-1	few	NA
TGTGCCAGCAGTATATGGACAGGGAGCACTGAAGCTTTCTTT	CASSIWTGSTEAFF	TRBV27	TRBJ1-1	NA	TRBD1
TGCGCCAGCAGCTTGGGCCAGGCCACCTACGAGCAGTACTTC	CASSLGQATYEQYF	TRBV5-1	TRBJ2-7	NA	NA
TGTGCCAGCTTGCGGACAGGGTTAAAGGATATGGACACTGAAGCTTTCTTT	CASLRTGLKDMDTEAFF	TRBV5-6	TRBJ1-1	NA	TRBD1
TGTGCCAGCAGTGCCCTGACTAGCGGGAATTACAATGAGCAGTTCTTC	CASSALTSGNYNEQFF	TRBV6-1	TRBJ2-1	once	TRBD2
TGCGCCAGCAGCCAAGGGGGCCGCGGGGGTTTCACAGATACGCAGTATTTT	CASSQGGRGGFTDTQYF	TRBV4-1	TRBJ2-3	NA	TRBD2
TGTGCCAGCAGCTCCGGACTAGCCCGGGGCGAAGAGACCCAGTACTTC	CASSSGLARGEETQYF	TRBV7-2	TRBJ2-5	NA	TRBD2
TGTGCCAGCAGCCCCGACAGATGGACTGAAGCTTTCTTT	CASSPDRWTEAFF	TRBV5-6	TRBJ1-1	once	NA
TGTGCCAGCAGTTACTCGAGCGGGGCGGACACTGAAGCTTTCTTT	CASSYSSGADTEAFF	TRBV6-5	TRBJ1-1	NA	NA
TGTGCCAGCGTCCCGGAGGTATCCTACAATGAGCAGTTCTTC	CASVPEVSYNEQFF	TRBV2	TRBJ2-1	NA	NA
TGTGCCAGCAGCTTGGACAGTATACTCGCCGAAGCTTTCTTT	CASSLDSILAEAFF	TRBV6-5	TRBJ1-1	NA	NA
TGTGCCAGCAGCCAAGAAGGACATAACACCGGGGAGCTGTTTTTT	CASSQEGHNTGELFF	TRBV14	TRBJ2-2	once	NA
TGTGCCAGCAGCAAAGTACAGGGGTCTAACTATGGCTACACCTTC	CASSKVQGSNYGYTF	TRBV21-1	TRBJ1-2	NA	NA
TGTGCCAGTAGTATTCAGGGCCGACGGACTAACTATGGCTACACCTTC	CASSIQGRRTNYGYTF	TRBV19	TRBJ1-2	NA	NA
TGCGCCAGCAGCTTTTTTGGCGGGTCGAACACCGGGGAGCTGTTTTTT	CASSFFGGSNTGELFF	TRBV5-1	TRBJ2-2	once	NA
TGTGCCAGCAGCCAGGGGGGTAATCTGCTATCGAACACTGAAGCTTTCTTT	CASSQGGNLLSNTEAFF	TRBV4-2	TRBJ1-1	NA	NA
TGCGCCAGCAGCTCCATGGCCAATGGGGGGGAGACCCAGTACTTC	CASSSMANGGETQYF	TRBV5-1	TRBJ2-5	NA	NA
TGTGCCACCAGCGCGGGAAGGGCTCTTGAAAAACTGTTTTTT	CATSAGRALEKLFF	TRBV15	TRBJ1-4	NA	NA
TGCAGTGCTAGTTTTTTAGGGATCAGGGAGGGGGGCACTGAAGCTTTCTTT	CSASFLGIREGGTEAFF	TRBV20-1	TRBJ1-1	once	NA
TGTGCCAGCAGCATCATGAACACTGAAGCTTTCTTT	CASSIMNTEAFF	TRBV12-3/TRBV12-4	TRBJ1-1	NA	NA
TGTGCCAGCAGTTACGGGGAGGCGATCACTGAAGCTTTCTTT	CASSYGEAITEAFF	TRBV6-5	TRBJ1-1	NA	NA
TGTGCCACCAGTGATTCGACTGAAGCTTTCTTT	CATSDSTEAFF	TRBV24-1	TRBJ1-1	NA	NA
TGTGCCAGCAGTCCACCCCGTGAGACTAACTATGGCTACACCTTC	CASSPPRETNYGYTF	TRBV6-5	TRBJ1-2	NA	NA
TGTGCCATCAGTGAATACGGGTGGCGGGGCACCGGGGAGCTGTTTTTT	CAISEYGWRGTGELFF	TRBV10-3	TRBJ2-2	NA	NA
TGTGCCAGCAGTTCCGGGACTACGCGATACGAGCAGTACTTC	CASSSGTTRYEQYF	TRBV2	TRBJ2-7	NA	TRBD2
TGTGCCAGCAGTCCCCCCACGCAGGATACGCAGTATTTT	CASSPPTQDTQYF	TRBV12-3/TRBV12-4	TRBJ2-3	NA	NA
TGTGCCAGCAGCCAAGCCCCTGTCTATAGCTACACCTTC	CASSQAPVYSYTF	TRBV3-1/TRBV3-2	TRBJ1-2	NA	NA
TGCACCAGCAGCCAAGGCCCGAAAACCCATCGCGATGAAAAACTGTTTTTT	CTSSQGPKTHRDEKLFF	TRBV1	TRBJ1-4	few	NA
TGTGCCAGCAGTAAGACTACACCTGGGCAGTTCTTC	CASSKTTPGQFF	TRBV12-3/TRBV12-4	TRBJ2-1	NA	NA
TGTGCCAGCAGCGTAGACAGTAGCTCTGGGGCCAACGTCCTGACTTTC	CASSVDSSSGANVLTF	TRBV9	TRBJ2-6	NA	NA
TGTGCCAGCAACCAGGACAGGGGCTATGGCTACACCTTC	CASNQDRGYGYTF	TRBV12-3/TRBV12-4	TRBJ1-2	NA	TRBD1
TGTGCCAGCAGCTCACAGGGGGGGGTATCACCCCTCCACTTT	CASSSQGGVSPLHF	TRBV7-9	TRBJ1-6	NA	TRBD1
TGTGCCAGCAGCAGGGAGGGGGTAACTGGACTTCTTCACTTT	CASSREGVTGLLHF	TRBV5-6	TRBJ1-6	NA	NA
TGTGCCAGTAGTTCTGGGACACTGTTTTACGAGCAGTACTTC	CASSSGTLFYEQYF	TRBV19	TRBJ2-7	NA	NA
TGTGCCAGCAGTGAAGGCGGGTTGCGGGTTGAGCAGTACTTC	CASSEGGLRVEQYF	TRBV2	TRBJ2-7	NA	NA
TGTGCCAGCAGGAAGGACAGGGGTCAATCACCCCTCCACTTT	CASRKDRGQSPLHF	TRBV6-5	TRBJ1-6	NA	TRBD1
TGCAGCGCCCTAAGACAGGCCGGGGAAAAACTGTTTTTT	CSALRQAGEKLFF	TRBV29-1	TRBJ1-4	few	NA
TGTGCCAGCAGCCCCCGGGGGTACATCTCAGATACGCAGTATTTT	CASSPRGYISDTQYF	TRBV27	TRBJ2-3	NA	NA
TGTGCCAGCAGTTACCCTCCTTTGTTGGTAGGGGCTGAAGCTTTCTTT	CASSYPPLLVGAEAFF	TRBV6-5	TRBJ1-1	NA	NA
TGTGCCAGCAGTTACTCGACAAACAGGGTCCACGAGCAGTACTTC	CASSYSTNRVHEQYF	TRBV6-6	TRBJ2-7	NA	NA
TGTGCCAGCAGCGAGGGGACTAGCGGAGGGAATGAGCAGTTCTTC	CASSEGTSGGNEQFF	TRBV9	TRBJ2-1	once	TRBD2
TGCGCCAGCAGCTTGGGGACTGCGCCTAACATTCAGTACTTC	CASSLGTAPNIQYF	TRBV5-1	TRBJ2-4	NA	NA